A single TCR beta chain is shown here with its context. The authors ran a second PCR of 7 to 11 cycles using a sample-barcoded 5' primer and a J-beta primer mix. TCRdb re-derived calls from the 5' RACE reads in MiXCR, one entry per CDR3 protein. The repertoire consists of about 1.6 million distinct CDR3 sequences, with around 36% occurring once and the leading ten covering approximately 10%. The V segment lost 1 base and the J segment 5 bases; nucleotides outside the gene matches: 6. The CDR3 is 15 amino acids. The germline V gene encodes CDR1 MDHEN and CDR2 SYDVKM. The source of the sample is a study of blood T cells in healthy people across ages.

The gene calls are TRBV28 and TRBJ2-5; 8 bases align to TRBD2. The clonotype originates from a woman in her 30s in good health. Sequenced material: blood. In DNA form, the CDR3 reads TGTGCCAGCAGTTTATACGCGGGAGGAACGGAGACCCAGTACTTC. Protein: CASSLYAGGTETQYF.